The rows below give T cell receptor beta chains drawn from one sample of a study of OX40 agonist ivuxolimab in advanced cancers. Data came from immunoSEQ multiplex PCR; TCRdb stores just in-frame clones and leaves some out. The sample lists about 99,000 clones, roughly 94% occurring once. The specimen was CD4+ or CD8+ T cells sorted from blood, collected in a trial of the OX40 agonist ivuxolimab. All receptors come from an adult with an advanced solid tumor such as melanoma, head and neck, liver or kidney cancer. Each CDR3 is given with its conserved first and last residue. D genes are given only for firm matches. Only some rows state a clone size, as once, few, many or a class for expanded clones.

J gene	D gene	V gene	clone size	CDR3 length	CDR3 protein	CDR3 DNA
TRBJ1-2	TRBD1	TRBV7-3	-	16	CASSPTGTGVGYGYTF	TGTGCCAGCAGCCCTACCGGGACAGGGGTGGGGTATGGCTACACCTTC
TRBJ2-3	-	TRBV7-2	-	15	CASSNLAGRTDTQYF	TGTGCCAGCAGCAACCTGGCGGGACGTACAGATACGCAGTATTTT
TRBJ1-5	-	TRBV28	few	14	CASLLGRRQRPQHF	TGTGCCAGCCTCCTTGGCAGGAGGCAGCGGCCCCAGCATTTT
TRBJ1-5	TRBD1	TRBV7-2	-	18	CASSLDRGQSNSNQPQHF	TGTGCCAGCAGCTTAGATCGGGGACAGTCAAATAGCAATCAGCCCCAGCATTTT
TRBJ2-2	-	TRBV6-5	once	12	CASSSNTGELFF	TGTGCCAGCAGCTCGAACACCGGGGAGCTGTTTTTT
TRBJ1-2	TRBD1	TRBV7-2	-	14	CASSLAQGAQGYTF	TGTGCCAGCAGCTTAGCACAGGGGGCGCAGGGCTACACCTTC
TRBJ2-3	-	TRBV28	once	14	CASSTGTVPDTQYF	TGTGCCAGCAGTACCGGGACTGTTCCTGATACGCAGTATTTT
TRBJ1-1	TRBD1	TRBV30	-	12	CAWSSQGAEAFF	TGTGCCTGGAGTTCCCAGGGGGCTGAAGCTTTCTTT
TRBJ1-2	-	TRBV15	-	15	CATSRDAGIGYGYTF	TGTGCCACCAGCAGAGATGCAGGGATCGGCTATGGCTACACCTTC
TRBJ2-1	TRBD2	TRBV7-9	-	17	CASSPGLAGGAYNEQFF	TGTGCCAGCAGCCCGGGACTAGCGGGGGGGGCCTACAATGAGCAGTTCTTC
TRBJ2-1	TRBD2	TRBV30	once	14	CACAPGGRGGEQFF	TGTGCCTGTGCTCCCGGCGGGAGAGGTGGTGAGCAGTTCTTC
TRBJ2-6	-	TRBV29-1	-	14	CSIDGGPGANVLTF	TGCAGCATCGACGGGGGGCCAGGGGCCAACGTCCTGACTTTC
TRBJ1-2	-	TRBV5-1	-	13	CASSLEPWAGYTF	TGCGCCAGCAGCTTGGAACCCTGGGCGGGCTACACCTTC
TRBJ2-7	TRBD2	TRBV5-4	-	15	CASSATSGGPYEQYF	TGTGCCAGCAGCGCGACTAGCGGGGGACCTTACGAGCAGTACTTC
TRBJ2-7	TRBD2	TRBV9	-	15	CASSVGAGAPYEQYF	TGTGCCAGCAGCGTAGGAGCGGGGGCCCCCTACGAGCAGTACTTC
TRBJ2-5	TRBD1	TRBV5-1	-	15	CASSPGQGARETQYF	TGCGCCAGCAGCCCGGGACAGGGGGCGCGGGAGACCCAGTACTTC
TRBJ1-5	-	TRBV7-8	once	13	CASSLGGPRPQHF	TGTGCCAGCAGCTTAGGGGGGCCTCGGCCCCAGCATTTT
TRBJ2-1	TRBD2	TRBV28	-	15	CASSPIAGHYNEQFF	TGTGCCAGCAGCCCTATAGCGGGGCATTACAATGAGCAGTTCTTC
TRBJ1-1	-	TRBV4-1	-	15	CASSQEGGANTEAFF	TGCGCCAGCAGCCAAGAGGGGGGGGCGAACACTGAAGCTTTCTTT
TRBJ2-1	TRBD2	TRBV11-3	-	19	CASSLGWAPSGADYNEQFF	TGTGCCAGCAGCTTAGGGTGGGCCCCTAGCGGGGCCGATTACAATGAGCAGTTCTTC
TRBJ2-1	TRBD2	TRBV18	-	15	CASSSGTSGYNEQFF	TGTGCCAGCTCATCCGGGACTAGCGGGTACAATGAGCAGTTCTTC
TRBJ1-2	-	TRBV10-3	-	14	CAISDTGTSYGYTF	TGTGCCATCAGTGACACTGGGACGTCCTATGGCTACACCTTC
TRBJ1-6	TRBD1	TRBV4-1	-	17	CASSQSRDRDYNSPLHF	TGCGCCAGCAGCCAATCCAGAGACAGGGACTATAATTCACCCCTCCACTTT
TRBJ2-7	TRBD2	TRBV7-2	-	16	CASSQGLAGGPLEQYF	TGTGCCAGCAGCCAGGGACTAGCGGGAGGGCCCCTCGAGCAGTACTTC
TRBJ2-1	-	TRBV28	-	18	CASAAARGQFILYNEQFF	TGTGCCAGCGCCGCCGCCCGCGGACAGTTTATCCTCTACAATGAGCAGTTCTTC
TRBJ2-3	-	TRBV5-6	-	16	CASQGGPHSSTDTQYF	TGTGCCAGCCAAGGGGGGCCGCACTCTAGCACAGATACGCAGTATTTT
TRBJ2-1	-	TRBV9	once	18	CASSVATSLGLPYNEQFF	TGTGCCAGCAGCGTAGCTACCAGTTTAGGGCTGCCTTACAATGAGCAGTTCTTC
TRBJ1-6	TRBD1	TRBV2	-	14	CASSDRADNSPLHF	TGTGCCAGCAGCGACAGGGCTGACAATTCACCCCTCCACTTT
TRBJ2-1	-	TRBV9	-	17	CASSVAFGKQPYNEQFF	TGTGCCAGCAGCGTAGCCTTCGGAAAACAACCTTACAATGAGCAGTTCTTC
TRBJ2-1	-	TRBV4-3	-	16	CASSQDPSGFYNEQFF	TGCGCCAGCAGCCAAGATCCCAGCGGCTTCTACAATGAGCAGTTCTTC
TRBJ1-2	-	TRBV28	-	12	CASSLRYYGYTF	TGTGCCAGCAGTTTGCGGTACTATGGCTACACCTTC
TRBJ1-1	-	TRBV6-5	-	13	CASSGQTRTEAFF	TGTGCCAGCAGTGGACAGACGAGAACTGAAGCTTTCTTT
TRBJ2-2	-	TRBV7-2	-	15	CASRQQTANTGELFF	TGTGCCAGCCGCCAACAGACAGCGAACACCGGGGAGCTGTTTTTT
TRBJ2-3	-	TRBV6-6	-	16	CASSSVGGTGTDTQYF	TGTGCCAGCAGTTCAGTCGGCGGGACGGGCACAGATACGCAGTATTTT
TRBJ1-4	TRBD1	TRBV7-9	-	14	CASSWGQGAQKLFF	TGTGCCAGCAGCTGGGGACAGGGGGCACAAAAACTGTTTTTT
TRBJ1-4	-	TRBV29-1	-	12	CSVQGTNEKLFF	TGCAGCGTTCAGGGGACAAATGAAAAACTGTTTTTT
TRBJ2-5	TRBD2	TRBV5-4	-	16	CASSLAGGRAQETQYF	TGTGCCAGCAGCTTGGCGGGCGGGAGGGCGCAAGAGACCCAGTACTTC
TRBJ2-7	-	TRBV7-9	-	15	CASSLVGSLSYEQYF	TGTGCCAGCAGCTTAGTGGGATCACTCTCCTACGAGCAGTACTTC
TRBJ1-2	TRBD1	TRBV5-8	-	13	CASRRAGGGGYTF	TGTGCCAGCAGACGAGCAGGGGGTGGTGGCTACACCTTC
TRBJ1-6	TRBD1	TRBV5-4	-	17	CASSPRQGGQGNSPLHF	TGTGCCAGCAGCCCACGACAGGGAGGACAGGGCAATTCACCCCTCCACTTT
TRBJ1-5	-	TRBV6-1	-	14	CASTGRDRFQPQHF	TGTGCCAGCACCGGGAGGGACCGGTTCCAGCCCCAGCATTTT
TRBJ1-2	-	TRBV10-3	once	14	CAISLARANYGYTF	TGTGCCATCAGTTTGGCTAGGGCTAACTATGGCTACACCTTC
TRBJ1-6	-	TRBV5-4	-	18	CASSLGQGGFNYNSPLHF	TGTGCCAGCAGCTTGGGACAAGGAGGATTTAACTATAATTCACCCCTCCACTTT
TRBJ1-2	TRBD1	TRBV15	-	13	CATNRGQGYGYTF	TGTGCCACCAACAGGGGGCAGGGCTATGGCTACACCTTC
TRBJ2-3	-	TRBV27	-	14	CASSLTALTDTQYF	TGTGCCAGCAGTTTAACGGCTCTAACAGATACGCAGTATTTT
TRBJ2-3	TRBD2	TRBV7-2	-	17	CASSLVSSGGYTDTQYF	TGTGCCAGCAGCTTAGTGTCTAGCGGGGGGTACACAGATACGCAGTATTTT
TRBJ1-6	-	TRBV7-2	once	13	CASSFAYNSPLHF	TGTGCCAGCAGCTTCGCCTATAATTCACCCCTCCACTTT
TRBJ1-1	TRBD1	TRBV9	-	15	CASSPRQGMNTEAFF	TGTGCCAGCAGCCCCAGACAGGGGATGAACACTGAAGCTTTCTTT
TRBJ1-6	TRBD1	TRBV13	-	14	CASRLQGAGSPLHF	TGTGCCAGCAGATTACAGGGGGCTGGTTCACCCCTCCACTTT
TRBJ1-1	-	TRBV10-3	-	15	CASSPGLIGNTEAFF	TGTGCCAGTAGCCCCGGCCTTATAGGGAACACTGAAGCTTTCTTT
TRBJ1-5	-	TRBV30	-	17	CAWSTGDLIRSNQPQHF	TGTGCCTGGAGTACAGGCGACTTGATCCGTAGCAATCAGCCCCAGCATTTT